The next 27 T cell receptor beta chains were all read from a single sample in a study of CD8 T cells in ankylosing spondylitis. No cognate antigen is known for these TCRs. Study results and caveats: Seven or eight highly homologous variants made up a TCR beta motif, and this motif appeared characteristic of ankylosing spondylitis blood.

One entry per CDR3 protein, called by TCRdb with MiXCR from the 5' RACE reads. The sample records around 490,000 distinct CDR3 sequences, approximately 5% being singletons. Sequenced material: blood, either unsorted or a sorted T cell fraction (not recorded which). Source of these receptors: a male donor with ankylosing spondylitis.

This clonotype was seen ten or more times. The chain joins TRBV27 to TRBJ2-7, with D perhaps TRBD1 (6 bases). Germline loops: CDR1 MNHEY, CDR2 SMNVEV (reference sequence). V was shortened by 6 bases and J by 3 bases, with 15 bases between the two germline ends. CDR3 size: 14 residues. The CDR3 here is CASRSGRGGYEQYF. Here the CDR3 DNA reads TGTGCCAGCAGATCCGGCAGGGGTGGCTACGAGCAGTACTTC.

Worth noting for this clonotype: This clone may be a read error of a much larger clone one base away. The J gene is TRBJ2-3, the V gene TRBV5-6; D is uncertain. The germline CDR1 and CDR2 sequences are SGHDT and YYEEEE. Trimming stripped 4 bases from V and 2 bases from J, with 17 bases between. The CDR3 covers 16 residues. The CDR3 nucleotides are TGTGCCAGCAGCCTATATAGGTCCCGAGCCACAGATACGCAGTATTTT. Amino acids: CASSLYRSRATDTQYF. The entire variable domain, with the rest obtained from reference TRBV5-6 and TRBJ2-3, is as follows: DAGVTQSPTHLIKTRGQQVTLRCSPKSGHDTVSWYQQALGQGPQFIFQYYEEEERQRGNFPDRFSGHQFPNYSSELNVNALLLGDSALYLCASSLYRSRATDTQYFGPGTRLTVL.

This clonotype was observed at least ten times. The chain uses TRBV20-1 and TRBJ1-1; perhaps TRBD1 as D (6 bases). Deletions cut 6 bases from V and 3 bases from J, with 11 bases between. The CDR3 length is 12 residues. Germline V gene sequence: CDR1 DFQATT, CDR2 SNEGSKA (reference sequence). The CDR3 DNA follows: TGCAGTGCACAGAGGGGGTACACTGAAGCTTTCTTT. Its protein product is CSAQRGYTEAFF.

Ten or more counts support this clonotype. This CDR3 reads CASSQVRAASEKLFF. The CDR3 DNA is TGCGCCAGCAGCCAAGTCCGGGCCGCTAGTGAAAAACTGTTTTTT. The rearrangement joins TRBV4-3 to TRBJ1-4; D gene uncertain. CDR1 is LGHNA, CDR2 YSLEER, per germline. The CDR3 sequence is 15 residues long. The V end lost 1 base, the J end lost 7 bases, and 13 bases lay between the germline ends.

This clonotype has ten or more counts. The genes are TRBV5-1 and TRBJ1-4; TRBD1 matches at 8 bases. The V gene end was trimmed by 4 bases and the J gene end by 8 bases; junction bases not matched to a gene: 4. Germline V gene sequence: CDR1 SGHRS, CDR2 YFSETQ. This CDR3 spans 13 amino acids. The CDR3 region has the DNA TGCGCCAGCAGCCGCGGACAGGGCGAAAAACTGTTTTTT. As protein: CASSRGQGEKLFF.

Ten or more counts support this clonotype. CDR3 nucleotides: TGTGCCAGCAGTTACGCTCCAGGGCCCAACGAGCAGTACTTC. Its translation is CASSYAPGPNEQYF. The rearrangement links TRBV6-5 to TRBJ2-7; tentative D call: TRBD1 (5 bases). Trimming cost V 2 bases and J 5 bases, with 13 bases left between them. This CDR3 comprises 14 residues. The germline V gene has CDR1 MNHEY and CDR2 SVGAGI.

There are many counts of this clonotype. The chain couples TRBV24-1 to TRBJ2-5; D is uncertain. The V and J ends lost 3 bases and 6 bases respectively, with 16 bases between them. This CDR3 spans 15 amino acids. CDR1 and CDR2 (germline): KGHDR, SFDVKD. The CDR3 here is CATSDRSGSRKTQYF. The DNA for the CDR3 is TGTGCCACCAGTGATAGATCCGGTAGTAGGAAGACCCAGTACTTC.

V and J are TRBV11-2 and TRBJ2-7, with a tentative D call TRBD2 (7 bases). Trimming took off 1 base at V and 10 bases at J, with 20 bases between the two ends. CDR1 and CDR2 (germline): SGHAT, FQNNGV. The CDR3 extends over 15 amino acids. CDR3 sequence (DNA): TGTGCCAGCAGCTTAGGGGCTGGCAGGGGAGGGTTACAGTACTTC. It codes for CASSLGAGRGGLQYF.

Points on this clonotype: Relative to the germline gene, one junction end is altered; a read error may explain this. The chain's CDR3 is CCARDRGQRIIGETQYF. The CDR3 DNA reads as TGCTGTGCTAGAGATCGGGGGCAGCGGATTATAGGAGAGACCCAGTACTTC. This rearrangement joins TRBV20-1 to TRBJ2-5; D possibly uses TRBD1 or TRBD2 (6 bases each). The CDR3 covers 17 residues. Germline-derived CDR1 and CDR2 are DFQATT and SNEGSKA (reference sequence).

Ten or more counts support this clonotype. The genes are TRBV6-2 or TRBV6-3 and TRBJ2-1, with a weak D call TRBD2 (5 bases). This CDR3 is 17 amino acids long. Germline V lookup: CDR1 MNHEY, CDR2 SVGEGT. V lost 5 bases to trimming and J lost 14 bases, with 31 bases between them. CDR3: CASSTTSWSGGLLREFF. The CDR3 nucleotides are TGTGCCAGCAGTACTACCTCATGGAGCGGTGGACTTCTACGAGAGTTCTTC.

This clonotype was counted at least ten times. The genes are TRBV20-1 and TRBJ2-7; the D gene is possibly TRBD2 (5 bases). The length of the CDR3 is 14 residues. CDR1 and CDR2 (germline): DFQATT, SNEGSKA (reference sequence). V gave up 2 bases and J gave up 0 bases, with 11 bases separating them. CDR3 DNA sequence: TGCAGTGCTAGATGGTCAGGACTCTCCTACGAGCAGTACTTC. Protein: CSARWSGLSYEQYF.

At least ten counts were recorded for this clonotype. This rearrangement joins TRBV7-9 to TRBJ1-6; tentative D call: TRBD1 (6 bases). This CDR3 contains 17 residues. The V gene's germline CDR1 is SEHNR and CDR2 FQNEAQ (reference sequence). Between the trimmed V and J ends, which lost 5 bases and 7 bases, there was a span of 21 bases. The CDR3 region has the DNA TGTGCCAGCAGCGCCCCGGGAAGGGAAGGGGGAAATTCACCCCTCCACTTT. Its protein product is CASSAPGREGGNSPLHF. Combining the CDR3 with reference TRBV7-9 and TRBJ1-6 gives the whole variable domain DTGVSQNPRHKITKRGQNVTFRCDPISEHNRLYWYRQTLGQGPEFLTYFQNEAQLEKSRLLSDRFSAERPKGSFSTLEIQRTEQGDSAMYLCASSAPGREGGNSPLHFGNGTRLTVT.

The V and J genes are TRBV28 and TRBJ1-4, with a weak D call TRBD1 (5 bases). The V gene's germline CDR1 is MDHEN and CDR2 SYDVKM. The CDR3 runs 16 residues. V lost 3 bases, J lost 5 bases, and 16 bases lay in between. The CDR3 sequence is CASSFTGQGGNEKLFF. As DNA, the CDR3 is TGTGCCAGCAGTTTTACCGGGCAGGGCGGGAATGAAAAACTGTTTTTT.

This clonotype was recorded many times. This rearrangement joins TRBV20-1 to TRBJ2-4; possibly TRBD2 for D (5 bases). Trimming pared 3 bases from V and 7 bases from J, leaving 10 bases between. The CDR3 loop spans 12 amino acids. CDR1 DFQATT and CDR2 SNEGSKA come from the germline V gene (reference sequence). CDR3 in DNA: TGCAGTGCTAGGAGGGTTATGAACATTCAGTACTTC. Translating gives CSARRVMNIQYF.

This clonotype was found many times. V and J are TRBV20-1 and TRBJ1-5; 7 bases line up with TRBD1. J was trimmed by 3 bases and V by 0 bases; bases with no gene match: 11. Germline V gives CDR1 DFQATT, CDR2 SNEGSKA (reference sequence). The CDR3 is 17 amino acids. The chain's CDR3 is CSARDIKAGGNNQPQHF. The CDR3 coding sequence is TGCAGTGCTAGAGATATAAAGGCAGGGGGGAACAATCAGCCCCAGCATTTT.

This clonotype was counted many times. This chain joins TRBV16 and TRBJ1-3; possible D gene TRBD1, 5 bases. The germline V gene encodes CDR1 KGHSY and CDR2 FQNENV. V was pared by 4 bases and J by 9 bases, with 16 bases between. CDR3 length: 14 residues. The CDR3 nucleotides are TGTGCCAGCAGCCGGGACGGCGCATTCGGCACCATATATTTT. It yields the protein CASSRDGAFGTIYF.

This clonotype was seen repeatedly, ten times or more. The rearrangement uses TRBV4-2 and TRBJ1-1; 7 nucleotides align to TRBD1. This CDR3 has 17 amino acids. The V gene end was trimmed by 3 bases and the J gene end by 5 bases; junction bases not matched to a gene: 15. Germline CDR1 is LGHNA and CDR2 is YNFKEQ. CDR3 sequence: CASSQAYRGPGRTEAFF. The CDR3, as DNA: TGTGCCAGCAGCCAGGCTTACAGGGGCCCTGGACGGACTGAAGCTTTCTTT.

This clonotype was counted many times. The chain links TRBV4-3 to TRBJ2-1, with D unclear. This CDR3 is built from 13 residues. Germline loops: CDR1 LGHNA, CDR2 YSLEER. The V end was cut by 1 base, the J end by 10 bases, with 11 bases between. Here the CDR3 DNA reads TGCGCCAGCAGCCAAGTGAGACTGGGGGAGCAGTTCTTC. It codes for CASSQVRLGEQFF.

This clonotype showed up many times. The chain links TRBV27 to TRBJ2-1, with no clear D. The ends were cut back, 5 bases at V and 4 bases at J, with 9 bases in the middle. Germline V gene sequence: CDR1 MNHEY, CDR2 SMNVEV (reference sequence). The CDR3 runs to 13 residues. The CDR3 nucleotides are TGTGCCAGCAGTCGGCCCTCTTACAATGAGCAGTTCTTC. It yields the protein CASSRPSYNEQFF.

V is TRBV5-1 and J is TRBJ2-7; D gene unclear. V was cut by 1 base and J by 2 bases, with 16 bases left in between. This CDR3 spans 16 amino acids. The germline CDR1 and CDR2 sequences are SGHRS and YFSETQ. The CDR3 DNA reads as TGCGCCAGCAGCTTGAGAGCTCCAGGCACGGCCTACGAGCAGTACTTC. Protein sequence: CASSLRAPGTAYEQYF.

This clonotype has at least ten counts. This chain joins TRBV7-2 and TRBJ2-7; D not resolved. Between the trimmed V and J ends, which lost 7 bases and 2 bases, there was a span of 18 bases. The CDR3 has 15 amino acids. Germline values: CDR1 SGHTA, CDR2 FQGNSA. CDR3: CASTPKTGWTYEQYF. The CDR3 region has the DNA TGTGCCAGCACCCCTAAAACCGGATGGACCTACGAGCAGTACTTC. The full variable domain, with the rest looked up from reference TRBV7-2 and TRBJ2-7, is GAGVSQSPSNKVTEKGKDVELRCDPISGHTALYWYRQSLGQGLEFLIYFQGNSAPDKSGLPSDRFSAERTGGSVSTLTIQRTQQEDSAVYLCASTPKTGWTYEQYFGPGTRLTVT.

This clonotype showed up many times. This chain links TRBV12-3 or TRBV12-4 with TRBJ2-7, with 9 bases that match TRBD1. The CDR3 consists of 18 residues. Trimming cost V 6 bases and J 2 bases; bases outside gene matches: 17. The CDR3 protein is CASSRAINRDRATYEQYF. The DNA of the CDR3 is TGTGCCAGCAGCCGTGCAATTAACCGGGACAGGGCCACCTACGAGCAGTACTTC.

This clonotype was found many times. The J gene is TRBJ1-2, the V gene TRBV4-2; 10 nucleotides match TRBD1. The CDR3 is 15 residues long. Germline CDR1 reads LGHNA; CDR2 reads YNFKEQ. V shed 2 bases, J shed 2 bases, and the junction held 2 bases outside the gene matches. The CDR3 loop is CASSQSGQGNYGYTF. CDR3 DNA: TGTGCCAGCAGCCAATCGGGACAGGGGAACTATGGCTACACCTTC.

On this clonotype itself: A much larger clone sits a single nucleotide away, making a read error possible. V gene TRBV29-1 combines with J gene TRBJ2-7, with D possibly called TRBD1 or TRBD2 (5 bases each). Trimming left V 8 bases short and J 3 bases short, with 14 bases between. The CDR3 runs to 12 residues. CDR1 and CDR2 (germline): SQVTM, ANQGSEA. CDR3 sequence reads: CSTGRDVYEQYF. In DNA form, the CDR3 reads TGCAGCACCGGAAGGGACGTCTACGAGCAGTACTTC.

This clonotype was counted ten times or more. This sequence joins TRBV18 and TRBJ2-1; D is tentatively TRBD1 or TRBD2 (5 bases each). The CDR3 spans 15 residues. Germline lookup yields CDR1 KGHSH and CDR2 LQKENI. V lost 3 bases, J lost 2 bases, and 11 bases lay in between. The CDR3 sequence: CASSPGDRTYNEQFF. The CDR3 DNA reads as TGTGCCAGCTCACCGGGGGATCGAACCTACAATGAGCAGTTCTTC.

In its sample, this clonotype was seen many times. Here the CDR3 reads CASSFPGRSSGRTNEQFF. The CDR3 DNA follows: TGTGCCAGCAGCTTTCCCGGAAGATCTAGCGGGAGGACCAATGAGCAGTTCTTC. The chain recombines TRBV11-1 with TRBJ2-1; 11 bases map to TRBD2. The CDR3 is 18 amino acids. In germline, CDR1 is SGHAT, CDR2 FQDESV (reference sequence). V lost 3 bases, J lost 6 bases, and 13 bases stayed unmatched.

This clonotype was counted at least ten times. The V and J genes are TRBV12-3 or TRBV12-4 and TRBJ2-7; TRBD1 matches 7 bases. Trimming took 6 bases from V and 6 from J; bases not matched to a gene: 14. The length of the CDR3 is 15 residues. CDR3 residues: CASRRSDRVGGEQYF. The CDR3, as DNA: TGTGCCAGCAGACGATCCGACAGGGTTGGTGGCGAGCAGTACTTC.